Included here is one TCR beta chain sequence, with context. This entry comes from a study of T cells in Graves' hyperthyroidism and ophthalmopathy. Regions amplified from RNA transcripts were the TCR beta CDR3 regions. An initial round of RT-PCR targeting the TCR CDR3 relied on the HTBI primer set. TCRdb re-analysed the multiplex PCR reads in MiXCR, keeping a single row per CDR3 protein. The sample consists of over 700,000 distinct CDR3 sequences, just over 35% of them appearing once. Germline V gives CDR1 MGHDK, CDR2 SYGVNS. V shed 7 bases, J shed 4 bases, and the junction held 6 bases outside the gene matches. The CDR3 spans 13 residues.

The source material was blood. The source is a woman aged 40-49 years with Graves' hyperthyroidism. V gene TRBV25-1 combines with J gene TRBJ1-1, with TRBD1 matching 7 bases. The CDR3 reads CASIRGQSTEAFF. CDR3 sequence (DNA): TGTGCCAGCATTAGGGGGCAGAGCACTGAAGCTTTCTTT.